Listed below are T cell receptor beta chains from one sample, sequenced in a study of blood T cells in healthy people across ages. TCRdb called the 5' RACE reads again in MiXCR, with one record for every CDR3 protein. This sample has 1.5 million to 2 million distinct CDR3 sequences, with roughly a third found just once. Sequences were obtained from blood. These receptor sequences come from a woman in her twenties or thirties in good health. Both conserved end residues are part of each CDR3. The order of the fields is D gene, J gene, V gene, clone size, CDR3 protein, CDR3 DNA. A D gene is named only where the DNA matches it firmly. Clone size is shown for a subset of rows, as once, few, many or a class of expanded clone.

d_call: .
j_call: TRBJ1-2
v_call: TRBV5-1
clone_size: .
cdr3_aa: CASSSSGEFYGYTF
cdr3_nt: TGCGCCAGCAGCTCGAGTGGGGAGTTCTATGGCTACACCTTC

d_call: TRBD1
j_call: TRBJ2-7
v_call: TRBV20-1
clone_size: few
cdr3_aa: CSARDRGQGIFYEQYF
cdr3_nt: TGCAGTGCTAGAGACCGGGGACAGGGAATTTTCTACGAGCAGTACTTC

d_call: .
j_call: TRBJ1-5
v_call: TRBV18
clone_size: .
cdr3_aa: CASSASGVAQPQHF
cdr3_nt: TGTGCCAGCTCTGCGTCCGGGGTAGCTCAGCCCCAGCATTTT

d_call: TRBD2
j_call: TRBJ2-7
v_call: TRBV7-9
clone_size: .
cdr3_aa: CASSPPWTSRGNEQYF
cdr3_nt: TGTGCCAGCAGCCCTCCCTGGACTAGCAGGGGAAACGAGCAGTACTTC

d_call: TRBD2
j_call: TRBJ2-7
v_call: TRBV4-1
clone_size: many
cdr3_aa: CASSQDPLAGGLTYEQYF
cdr3_nt: TGCGCCAGCAGCCAAGATCCCCTAGCGGGAGGTCTTACCTACGAGCAGTACTTC

d_call: .
j_call: TRBJ1-1
v_call: TRBV20-1
clone_size: .
cdr3_aa: CSARPRGGTEAFF
cdr3_nt: TGCAGTGCTCGACCGAGGGGAGGCACTGAAGCTTTCTTT

d_call: .
j_call: TRBJ2-2
v_call: TRBV12-3/TRBV12-4
clone_size: .
cdr3_aa: CASGSQGGGTGELFF
cdr3_nt: TGTGCCAGCGGATCCCAGGGCGGCGGCACCGGGGAGCTGTTTTTT

d_call: TRBD1
j_call: TRBJ1-2
v_call: TRBV20-1
clone_size: few
cdr3_aa: CSARGQGRELYGYTF
cdr3_nt: TGCAGTGCTAGAGGACAGGGGAGGGAACTGTATGGCTACACCTTC

d_call: .
j_call: TRBJ2-3
v_call: TRBV5-1
clone_size: .
cdr3_aa: CASRPPSARISTDTQYF
cdr3_nt: TGCGCCAGCAGGCCCCCTAGCGCCCGGATCAGCACAGATACGCAGTATTTT

d_call: TRBD1
j_call: TRBJ1-1
v_call: TRBV5-4
clone_size: few
cdr3_aa: CASSLGQGARNEAFF
cdr3_nt: TGTGCCAGCAGCTTGGGGCAGGGGGCCCGTAATGAAGCTTTCTTT

d_call: TRBD1
j_call: TRBJ2-2
v_call: TRBV20-1
clone_size: .
cdr3_aa: CSARADRDGGELFF
cdr3_nt: TGCAGTGCTAGGGCAGACAGGGACGGCGGGGAGCTGTTTTTT

d_call: TRBD2
j_call: TRBJ2-3
v_call: TRBV20-1
clone_size: .
cdr3_aa: CSARRGGPTDTQYF
cdr3_nt: TGCAGTGCTAGGCGGGGGGGTCCCACAGATACGCAGTATTTT

d_call: .
j_call: TRBJ2-6
v_call: TRBV28
clone_size: .
cdr3_aa: CASSLSGRGANVLTF
cdr3_nt: TGTGCCAGCAGTTTATCAGGGCGCGGGGCCAACGTCCTGACTTTC

d_call: .
j_call: TRBJ2-7
v_call: TRBV5-1
clone_size: few
cdr3_aa: CASSFRDGIYEQYF
cdr3_nt: TGCGCCAGCAGCTTCCGGGACGGAATTTACGAGCAGTACTTC

d_call: .
j_call: TRBJ1-2
v_call: TRBV15
clone_size: .
cdr3_aa: CATSSAKALGYTF
cdr3_nt: TGTGCCACCAGCTCCGCCAAGGCTCTGGGCTACACCTTC

d_call: .
j_call: TRBJ1-2
v_call: TRBV29-1
clone_size: .
cdr3_aa: CSVWDGANYGYTF
cdr3_nt: TGCAGCGTTTGGGACGGAGCTAACTATGGCTACACCTTC

d_call: .
j_call: TRBJ1-2
v_call: TRBV7-3
clone_size: once
cdr3_aa: CASSYGDGGYGYTF
cdr3_nt: TGTGCCAGCAGCTACGGGGACGGTGGCTATGGCTACACCTTC

d_call: .
j_call: TRBJ2-3
v_call: TRBV10-3
clone_size: many
cdr3_aa: CAISLQEGTDTQYF
cdr3_nt: TGTGCCATCAGCCTACAGGAGGGGACAGATACGCAGTATTTT

d_call: .
j_call: TRBJ2-1
v_call: TRBV4-1
clone_size: few
cdr3_aa: CASSRLATADEQFF
cdr3_nt: TGCGCCAGCAGCCGTTTGGCGACAGCCGATGAGCAGTTCTTC

d_call: TRBD1
j_call: TRBJ1-2
v_call: TRBV6-1
clone_size: many
cdr3_aa: CASTDRGSNYGYTF
cdr3_nt: TGTGCCAGCACCGACAGGGGATCTAACTATGGCTACACCTTC

d_call: .
j_call: TRBJ1-1
v_call: TRBV19
clone_size: .
cdr3_aa: CASSMGGATEAFF
cdr3_nt: TGTGCCAGTAGTATGGGGGGGGCCACTGAAGCTTTCTTT

d_call: .
j_call: TRBJ1-2
v_call: TRBV7-9
clone_size: few
cdr3_aa: CASSHHWGRLVFPSGYTF
cdr3_nt: TGTGCCAGCAGCCACCATTGGGGACGCCTTGTTTTTCCTAGTGGCTACACCTTC

d_call: .
j_call: TRBJ2-3
v_call: TRBV7-3
clone_size: .
cdr3_aa: CASSLGDRLSTDTQYF
cdr3_nt: TGTGCCAGCAGCTTAGGCGACCGCCTTAGCACAGATACGCAGTATTTT

d_call: .
j_call: TRBJ2-7
v_call: TRBV18
clone_size: .
cdr3_aa: CASSRTRLGTHHEQYF
cdr3_nt: TGTGCCAGCTCACGAACAAGACTAGGAACCCACCACGAGCAGTACTTC

d_call: .
j_call: TRBJ2-7
v_call: TRBV20-1
clone_size: once
cdr3_aa: CSASPAGVGYEQYF
cdr3_nt: TGCAGTGCTAGCCCAGCGGGCGTGGGCTACGAGCAGTACTTC

d_call: TRBD1
j_call: TRBJ2-6
v_call: TRBV6-2/TRBV6-3
clone_size: many
cdr3_aa: CASRAPGQGLTGANVLTF
cdr3_nt: TGTGCCAGCAGGGCCCCGGGACAGGGACTCACTGGGGCCAACGTCCTGACTTTC

d_call: .
j_call: TRBJ2-3
v_call: TRBV4-2
clone_size: .
cdr3_aa: CASSQATGSEDTQYF
cdr3_nt: TGTGCCAGCAGCCAGGCCACAGGGTCCGAAGATACGCAGTATTTT

d_call: TRBD2
j_call: TRBJ2-5
v_call: TRBV3-1
clone_size: .
cdr3_aa: CASSQDGRAGRGTQYF
cdr3_nt: TGTGCCAGCAGCCAAGATGGTCGAGCGGGACGTGGGACCCAGTACTTC

d_call: TRBD1
j_call: TRBJ1-2
v_call: TRBV5-1
clone_size: .
cdr3_aa: CASSYTRDRDGYTF
cdr3_nt: TGCGCCAGCAGCTACACCCGGGACAGGGATGGCTACACCTTC

d_call: .
j_call: TRBJ2-1
v_call: TRBV4-1
clone_size: few
cdr3_aa: CASSQDTGNSEQFF
cdr3_nt: TGCGCCAGCAGCCAAGACACAGGCAATTCTGAGCAGTTCTTC

d_call: .
j_call: TRBJ2-1
v_call: TRBV7-9
clone_size: .
cdr3_aa: CASSSVDRLGWGQFF
cdr3_nt: TGTGCCAGCAGCTCCGTGGACAGATTGGGCTGGGGGCAGTTCTTC

d_call: .
j_call: TRBJ1-2
v_call: TRBV12-3/TRBV12-4
clone_size: many
cdr3_aa: CASRYSGGYTF
cdr3_nt: TGTGCCAGCAGATATTCTGGTGGCTACACCTTC

d_call: .
j_call: TRBJ2-1
v_call: TRBV5-1
clone_size: .
cdr3_aa: CASSLFLSGEQFF
cdr3_nt: TGCGCCAGCAGCTTGTTTCTTAGCGGCGAGCAGTTCTTC

d_call: .
j_call: TRBJ2-1
v_call: TRBV9
clone_size: .
cdr3_aa: CASRPEGGGKYNEQFF
cdr3_nt: TGTGCCAGCAGACCCGAAGGTGGCGGAAAATACAATGAGCAGTTCTTC

d_call: TRBD1
j_call: TRBJ2-5
v_call: TRBV15
clone_size: few
cdr3_aa: CATSSVDRGGETQYF
cdr3_nt: TGTGCCACCAGCAGTGTAGACAGGGGGGGGGAGACCCAGTACTTC

d_call: .
j_call: TRBJ2-7
v_call: TRBV9
clone_size: .
cdr3_aa: CASSVQAGYEQYF
cdr3_nt: TGTGCCAGCAGCGTCCAGGCCGGCTACGAGCAGTACTTC

d_call: TRBD2
j_call: TRBJ2-7
v_call: TRBV12-3/TRBV12-4
clone_size: few
cdr3_aa: CASSARARDYAYEQYF
cdr3_nt: TGTGCCAGCAGCGCACGAGCTCGGGACTACGCCTACGAGCAGTACTTC

d_call: .
j_call: TRBJ2-2
v_call: TRBV3-1
clone_size: .
cdr3_aa: CASSQERELFF
cdr3_nt: TGTGCCAGCAGCCAAGAAAGGGAGCTGTTTTTT

d_call: .
j_call: TRBJ2-1
v_call: TRBV29-1
clone_size: few
cdr3_aa: CSVEAASEEQFF
cdr3_nt: TGCAGCGTTGAGGCAGCTTCAGAGGAGCAGTTCTTC

d_call: TRBD2
j_call: TRBJ2-7
v_call: TRBV20-1
clone_size: few
cdr3_aa: CSARDLLALSYEQYF
cdr3_nt: TGCAGTGCTAGAGATTTACTAGCGCTCTCCTACGAGCAGTACTTC

d_call: TRBD2
j_call: TRBJ2-1
v_call: TRBV28
clone_size: .
cdr3_aa: CASSQPSGRTGNEQFF
cdr3_nt: TGTGCCAGCAGTCAACCTAGCGGGAGAACTGGGAATGAGCAGTTCTTC

d_call: TRBD1
j_call: TRBJ2-7
v_call: TRBV5-1
clone_size: many
cdr3_aa: CAAGTGDDEQYF
cdr3_nt: TGCGCCGCCGGGACAGGGGACGACGAGCAGTACTTC

d_call: TRBD2
j_call: TRBJ2-3
v_call: TRBV29-1
clone_size: many
cdr3_aa: CSVPYGTSGRAGDTQYF
cdr3_nt: TGCAGCGTTCCATACGGGACTAGCGGGAGGGCAGGTGATACGCAGTATTTT

d_call: TRBD1
j_call: TRBJ2-3
v_call: TRBV25-1
clone_size: few
cdr3_aa: CASTSDRVPADTQYF
cdr3_nt: TGTGCCAGCACTTCGGACAGGGTACCCGCAGATACGCAGTATTTT

d_call: TRBD2
j_call: TRBJ2-5
v_call: TRBV27
clone_size: .
cdr3_aa: CASSLTSGTAGETQYF
cdr3_nt: TGTGCCAGCAGTTTAACTAGCGGGACGGCAGGGGAGACCCAGTACTTC